Presented here are 16 T cell receptor beta chains from one specimen sequenced in a study of beta chain features in type 1 diabetes. The sequenced template was cDNA made from the entire isolated RNA. Produced via immunoSEQ multiplex PCR; TCRdb's table is partial and in-frame only. The data contain 140,000 to 150,000 clones, 10% of them singletons. Sequencing was done on a sample of naive CD4+ T cells from blood. These receptors were taken from a man aged 18 to 35 in good health.

V is TRBV29-1 and J is TRBJ1-2; 7 nucleotides match TRBD1. With V trimmed by 7 bases and J by 8 bases, 7 bases remained unmatched. This CDR3 comprises 11 residues. The germline V gene has CDR1 SQVTM and CDR2 ANQGSEA. CDR3 protein: CSGTGVEGYTF. CDR3 nucleotide sequence: TGCAGCGGAACAGGGGTAGAGGGCTACACCTTC.

This clone came up many times. The V call is TRBV18, the J call TRBJ2-2, with D possibly matching TRBD1 (6 bases). This CDR3 has 14 amino acids. Trimming removed 3 bases at V and 1 base at J, with 6 bases between. The germline V gene has CDR1 KGHSH and CDR2 LQKENI. Written as DNA, the CDR3 is TGTGCCAGCTCACCGGGACAGAACACCGGGGAGCTGTTTTTT. Residues: CASSPGQNTGELFF.

A few counts support this clone. This chain connects TRBV7-6 to TRBJ1-2; maybe TRBD1 (5 bases). V was clipped by 5 bases and J by 8 bases, with 12 bases between them. Germline CDR1 and CDR2: SGHVS and FNYEAQ. This CDR3 has 12 residues. The CDR3 protein is CASSQDTHGYTF. CDR3 nucleotides: TGTGCCAGCAGCCAGGACACCCACGGCTACACCTTC. The complete variable domain, with remaining parts taken from reference TRBV7-6 and TRBJ1-2, reads GAGVSQSPRYKVTKRGQDVALRCDPISGHVSLYWYRQALGQGPEFLTYFNYEAQQDKSGLPNDRFSAERPEGSISTLTIQRTEQRDSAMYRCASSQDTHGYTFGSGTRLTVV.

The rearrangement links TRBV5-4 to TRBJ1-3, with D possibly being TRBD1 (5 bases). Germline-derived CDR1 and CDR2 are SGHNT and YYREEE (reference sequence). Trimming left V 4 bases short and J 2 bases short, with 10 bases between. This CDR3 is built from 14 residues. This CDR3 reads CASSLQGAGNTIYF. The CDR3 DNA reads as TGTGCCAGCAGCCTTCAGGGTGCTGGAAACACCATATATTTT.

The V and J genes are TRBV5-6 and TRBJ2-1, with TRBD2 matching 15 bases. The CDR3 is 15 amino acids. The V gene end was trimmed by 7 bases and the J gene end by 7 bases; junction bases not matched to a gene: 6. CDR1 and CDR2 (germline): SGHDT, YYEEEE. The CDR3 reads CASAGLAGGGNEQFF. The DNA of the CDR3 is TGTGCCAGCGCGGGACTAGCGGGGGGAGGTAATGAGCAGTTCTTC.

The chain employs TRBV28 and TRBJ1-2; 7 nucleotides match TRBD1. Germline CDR1 reads MDHEN; CDR2 reads SYDVKM. The CDR3 consists of 15 residues. V lost 8 bases to trimming and J lost 3 bases; unmatched junction nucleotides: 12. The CDR3 loop reads CASERADRADYGYTF. The CDR3 DNA sequence: TGTGCCAGCGAACGAGCCGACAGGGCGGACTATGGCTACACCTTC.

This clone was seen more than once but under ten times. CDR3 nucleotides: TGCGCCAGCAACGGGAACACTGAAGCTTTCTTT. It yields the protein CASNGNTEAFF. J is TRBJ1-1 and V is TRBV5-1; no definite D call. CDR1 SGHRS and CDR2 YFSETQ come from the germline V gene. V gave up 6 bases and J gave up 1 base, with 4 bases separating them. The CDR3 consists of 11 residues.

This clone was counted between two and nine times. The genes are TRBV11-2 and TRBJ2-7; D is possibly TRBD2 (6 bases). The germline V gene encodes CDR1 SGHAT and CDR2 FQNNGV. The CDR3 totals 13 residues. V gave up 5 bases and J gave up 13 bases, with 21 bases separating them. CDR3 sequence (DNA): TGTGCCAGCAGCCCAACGGGGGTGTCGGGGTTTTACTTC. As protein: CASSPTGVSGFYF.

The rearrangement links TRBV7-9 to TRBJ1-5; TRBD1 might be the D (6 bases). Germline lookup yields CDR1 SEHNR and CDR2 FQNEAQ (reference sequence). The CDR3 is 16 amino acids. V gave up 0 bases and J gave up 7 bases, with 16 bases separating them. CDR3 nucleotide sequence: TGTGCCAGCAGCTTAGCCGCGGGGGGCGCCGGACAGCCCCAGCATTTT. Protein: CASSLAAGGAGQPQHF.

This chain joins TRBV7-8 and TRBJ2-1; no clear D. Per the germline V gene, CDR1 is SGHVS and CDR2 is FQNEAQ. This CDR3 has 13 residues. Between the trimmed V and J ends, which lost 0 bases and 9 bases, there was a span of 9 bases. CDR3 sequence: CASSLARGGEQFF. The CDR3 nucleotides are TGTGCCAGCAGCTTAGCGCGAGGTGGTGAGCAGTTCTTC.

This chain links TRBV9 with TRBJ2-6; no clear D gene. V was shortened by 3 bases and J by 0 bases, with 7 bases between the two germline ends. This CDR3 comprises 15 residues. Germline V gene sequence: CDR1 SGDLS, CDR2 YYNGEE. Here the CDR3 reads CASSGLGSGANVLTF. CDR3 DNA: TGTGCCAGCAGCGGGCTAGGCTCTGGGGCCAACGTCCTGACTTTC.

This clone came up a few times. The genes are TRBV6-4 and TRBJ2-2; maybe TRBD2 (5 bases). V gave up 0 bases and J gave up 4 bases, with 12 bases separating them. This CDR3 is built from 16 residues. Germline V lookup: CDR1 MRHNA, CDR2 SNTAGT. In nucleotides, the CDR3 is TGTGCCAGCAGTGACTCGAGAGGGTCGGGCACCGGGGAGCTGTTTTTT. This gives the protein CASSDSRGSGTGELFF.

There are a few counts of this clone. The rearrangement joins TRBV4-1 to TRBJ2-3; TRBD1 matches 9 bases. CDR1 MGHRA and CDR2 YSYEKL come from the germline V gene. Unmatched junction bases numbered 8, after V lost 4 bases and J lost 3 bases. The CDR3 consists of 16 residues. CDR3 sequence: CASSRADRGYTDTQYF. The CDR3 DNA reads TGCGCCAGCAGCCGGGCCGACAGGGGGTATACAGATACGCAGTATTTT.

The V call is TRBV30, the J call TRBJ1-5; no firm D call. The CDR3 is 13 residues long. CDR1 GTSNPN and CDR2 SVGIG come from the germline V gene (reference sequence). Trimming removed 4 bases at V and 0 bases at J, with 7 bases between. The CDR3 DNA is TGTGCCTGGACTCTCTATAGCAATCAGCCCCAGCATTTT. Protein: CAWTLYSNQPQHF.

Notes on this clone: The conserved phenylalanine or tryptophan is not found at the CDR3 terminus, so this likely reflects a read error. The chain couples TRBV25-1 to TRBJ1-2; D is perhaps TRBD1 (5 bases). The length of the CDR3 is 14 residues. V lost 2 bases and J lost 5, with 12 bases in between. Germline V gene lookup returns CDR1 MGHDK and CDR2 SYGVNS. The CDR3 here is CASSEAGPGYGYTS. In DNA, the CDR3 is TGTGCCAGCAGTGAAGCTGGGCCAGGGTATGGCTACACCTCC.

This clone has at least ten counts. The gene calls are TRBV9 and TRBJ1-2; the D gene is possibly TRBD1 (5 bases). The length of the CDR3 is 12 residues. V lost 4 bases and J lost 3, with 7 bases in between. The germline CDR1 and CDR2 sequences are SGDLS and YYNGEE. The CDR3 DNA reads TGTGCCAGCAGCTTACAGGACTATGGCTACACCTTC. Translated: CASSLQDYGYTF.